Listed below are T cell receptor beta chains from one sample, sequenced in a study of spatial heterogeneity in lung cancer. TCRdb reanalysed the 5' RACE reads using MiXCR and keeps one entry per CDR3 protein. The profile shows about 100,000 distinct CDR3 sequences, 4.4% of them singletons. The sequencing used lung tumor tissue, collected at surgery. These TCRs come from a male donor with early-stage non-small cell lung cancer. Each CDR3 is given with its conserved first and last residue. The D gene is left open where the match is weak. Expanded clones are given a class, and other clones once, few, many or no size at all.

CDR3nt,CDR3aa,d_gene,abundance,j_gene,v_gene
TGTGCCAGCAGTTCTCGCCTTGGGGTTAACTATGGCTACACCTTC,CASSSRLGVNYGYTF,NA,many,TRBJ1-2,TRBV12-3/TRBV12-4
TGCGCCAGCAGCCAAACCGGGACATCCGAAGAGACCCAGTACTTC,CASSQTGTSEETQYF,NA,many,TRBJ2-5,TRBV5-1
TGTGCCAGCAGCCAAGCTCTGTGGAACACTGAAGCTTTCTTT,CASSQALWNTEAFF,NA,NA,TRBJ1-1,TRBV4-2
TGTGCCAGCAGCTCCTTCGGGGGGAGGGCCTTATCCTACAATGAGCAGTTCTTC,CASSSFGGRALSYNEQFF,TRBD2,many,TRBJ2-1,TRBV7-2
TGTGCCAGCAGCGTTGGAGTAGCGACAGATACGCAGTATTTT,CASSVGVATDTQYF,NA,many,TRBJ2-3,TRBV7-9
TGCGCCAGCAGCTTGTTAGTTACGGCTGGGGCCAACGTCCTGACTTTC,CASSLLVTAGANVLTF,NA,few,TRBJ2-6,TRBV5-1
TGCGCCAGCACACCCGGGACAAACACAGATACGCAGTATTTT,CASTPGTNTDTQYF,NA,NA,TRBJ2-3,TRBV5-1
TGTGCCAGCAGTCCTTCAGGGACTAGCGACCAAGAGACCCAGTACTTC,CASSPSGTSDQETQYF,TRBD2,many,TRBJ2-5,TRBV28
TGTGCCAGCAGTTATACAATGGCAAAGGGTTCGTGGTTTGAAGAGACCCAGTACTTC,CASSYTMAKGSWFEETQYF,NA,few,TRBJ2-5,TRBV28
TGTGCCAGCAGTTTATCAGGGGGTTACACTGAAGCTTTCTTT,CASSLSGGYTEAFF,TRBD1,few,TRBJ1-1,TRBV28
TGTGCCAGCAGCTTAGAGACAGGGGGCCACACTGAAGCTTTCTTT,CASSLETGGHTEAFF,TRBD1,many,TRBJ1-1,TRBV7-9
TGCAGTGCTAGAGAAGCAGGAAAATACTACGAGCAGTACTTC,CSAREAGKYYEQYF,NA,few,TRBJ2-7,TRBV20-1
TGTGCCAGCAGTTTTGGGCCTCCCCGCTTCCAGCCCCAGCATTTT,CASSFGPPRFQPQHF,NA,many,TRBJ1-5,TRBV6-1
TGTGCCAGCAGCTTAGACACAAAAGAGACCCAGTACTTC,CASSLDTKETQYF,NA,many,TRBJ2-5,TRBV7-9
TGTGCCAGCAGTCGAGTGACTTATCAGGAGCAGTACTTC,CASSRVTYQEQYF,NA,many,TRBJ2-7,TRBV3-1
TGTGCCAGCAGTCGATTCGTCTCTAGCGGGACCCACACAGATACGCAGTATTTT,CASSRFVSSGTHTDTQYF,TRBD2,NA,TRBJ2-3,TRBV6-2/TRBV6-3
TGCGCCAGCAGCCTGGGATTTAGGACAGGGAAGAAAGATACGCAGTATTTT,CASSLGFRTGKKDTQYF,TRBD1,few,TRBJ2-3,TRBV5-1
TGTGCCAGCAGCTATTGGACAGGGGGGTCCAAAAACATTCAGTACTTC,CASSYWTGGSKNIQYF,TRBD1,many,TRBJ2-4,TRBV7-9
TGTGCCAGCAGCCCAACGGGGGACAGAGTGGTCGAGCAGTACTTC,CASSPTGDRVVEQYF,NA,many,TRBJ2-7,TRBV5-6
TGCGCCAGCAGCTTGACTGTAGGCAGGAACTACGAGCAGTACTTC,CASSLTVGRNYEQYF,NA,many,TRBJ2-7,TRBV5-1
TGTGCCAGCAGCGCCTGGACATCCAGCACAGATACGCAGTATTTT,CASSAWTSSTDTQYF,NA,many,TRBJ2-3,TRBV7-2
TGTGCCAGTAGGATGGCAATTTATCAGCCCCAGCATTTT,CASRMAIYQPQHF,NA,NA,TRBJ1-5,TRBV19
TGTGCCAGCAGCTTAGGCGGGAACTCTGGAAACACCATATATTTT,CASSLGGNSGNTIYF,NA,many,TRBJ1-3,TRBV11-2
TGTGCCAGCAGCTACGGGGCTAATTCACCCCTCCACTTT,CASSYGANSPLHF,NA,many,TRBJ1-6,TRBV3-1
TGTGCCAGCAGTTTACTCCCTGAGTGGGGCACTGAAGCTTTCTTT,CASSLLPEWGTEAFF,NA,many,TRBJ1-1,TRBV12-3/TRBV12-4
TGTGCCAGCAGTTCCCCCGGGACCCACAATTCACCCCTCCACTTT,CASSSPGTHNSPLHF,NA,many,TRBJ1-6,TRBV28
TGCGCCAGCAGCGGTCCGGGATCAGATACGCAGTATTTT,CASSGPGSDTQYF,NA,many,TRBJ2-3,TRBV5-1
TGCGCCAGCAGCTTACTCACAGGGCCCTCCGGCCCAAATTCACCCCTCCACTTT,CASSLLTGPSGPNSPLHF,NA,many,TRBJ1-6,TRBV5-1
TGTGCCAGCAAAACCGGGGGGCATAGCACTGAAGCTTTCTTT,CASKTGGHSTEAFF,NA,many,TRBJ1-1,TRBV7-8
TGTGCCAGCAGCGTAGGGGCTCCCGCGAACACCGGGGAGCTGTTTTTT,CASSVGAPANTGELFF,NA,many,TRBJ2-2,TRBV9
TGTGCCATCAGGGGGACACTCAGCTCCTACGAGCAGTACTTC,CAIRGTLSSYEQYF,NA,many,TRBJ2-7,TRBV10-3
TGTGCCAGCCGTAAAGGGGGGAGCAATCAGCCCCAGCATTTT,CASRKGGSNQPQHF,NA,many,TRBJ1-5,TRBV28
TGTGCCAGCAGTTTTCTGAAATCTGGGGCCAACGTCCTGACTTTC,CASSFLKSGANVLTF,NA,many,TRBJ2-6,TRBV28
TGTGCCAGCAGTTTAACCCCGGATACGCAGTATTTT,CASSLTPDTQYF,NA,many,TRBJ2-3,TRBV27
TGCAGTGCTACCGCAGCGGGAGTGGCAGATACGCAGTATTTT,CSATAAGVADTQYF,TRBD2,NA,TRBJ2-3,TRBV20-1
TGTGCCAGCAGGGAACAGGGGTTCGAGCAGTTCTTC,CASREQGFEQFF,TRBD1,NA,TRBJ2-1,TRBV6-1
TGCGCCAGCAGCCAAGATAGGAGCGGGACAGAAGGGGAAAAACTGTTTTTT,CASSQDRSGTEGEKLFF,TRBD1,once,TRBJ1-4,TRBV4-1
TGTGCCAGCAGTTTATTCGCCGAGGGACAGCCCCAGCATTTT,CASSLFAEGQPQHF,NA,few,TRBJ1-5,TRBV27
TGTGCCAGCAGCTGGTCGGAGGGGGAAGCTTTCTTT,CASSWSEGEAFF,NA,many,TRBJ1-1,TRBV7-9
TGCGCCAGCAGCTTGGACGCCGGGACCCCTCGGGGTAAAGAGACCCAGTACTTC,CASSLDAGTPRGKETQYF,NA,many,TRBJ2-5,TRBV5-1
TGTGCCATCAGTGACTCAAGCCTCCGGGTGAGCTACGAGCAGTACTTC,CAISDSSLRVSYEQYF,NA,few,TRBJ2-7,TRBV10-3
TGCAGTGCTACCGGGACTAGCGGGAGTTGGGGCACAGATACGCAGTATTTT,CSATGTSGSWGTDTQYF,TRBD2,many,TRBJ2-3,TRBV20-1
TGTGCCATCAGTGACGGACAGGCAAACACCATATATTTT,CAISDGQANTIYF,TRBD1,many,TRBJ1-3,TRBV10-3